This T cell receptor (beta chain) stems from a study of vaccination and CD4 T cells after COVID-19. J lost 7 bases, V lost 3 bases, and 10 bases had no gene match. Germline V gives CDR1 MNHEY, CDR2 SMNVEV (reference sequence). The CDR3 sequence is 16 residues long. For this clonotype: Its target is unknown.

The time point was: late sampling 161 to 241 days after vaccination in a few convalescent patients. The treatment: roughly nine-day PBMC culture with coronavirus spike peptide pools or control peptides (ViraFEST assay). It was after 10 days of culture that CD4+ T cells were isolated by negative selection. At the Johns Hopkins FTIC core, DNA taken from cultured CD4+ T cells was sequenced by way of the Oncomine TCR Beta short-read assay. MiXCR was run by TCRdb on the PCR reads, yielding one entry per CDR3 protein. The table shows about 15,000 distinct CDR3 sequences, with under 55% occurring only once.

This chain connects TRBV27 to TRBJ2-2; 8 bases match TRBD2. The source of this sequence is a human donor who had recovered from COVID-19. The sample was CD4+ T cells from blood, cultured in vitro, taken about 7 months after SARS-CoV-2 vaccination. CDR3 in amino acids: CASSFPSGRRIGELFF. In DNA, the CDR3 is TGTGCCAGCAGTTTCCCCAGCGGGAGACGGATCGGGGAGCTGTTTTTT.